Below are 24 T cell receptor beta chains sequenced from a single sample in a study of blood T cell repertoires in COVID-19. Assay used: immunoSEQ multiplex PCR; TCRdb lists only in-frame clones, some missing. Here the sample spans roughly 140,000 clones, 75% to 90% being singletons. The sequenced sample consisted of peripheral blood. Source of these receptors: a woman aged 55-75 years with active COVID-19.

The V call is TRBV5-5, the J call TRBJ2-2; maybe TRBD2 (6 bases). Germline CDR1 and CDR2: SGHKS and YYEKEE (reference sequence). Trimming removed 4 bases from V and 0 bases from J, with 13 bases in between. This CDR3 is 16 amino acids long. The chain's CDR3 is CASSRTGTPNTGELFF. CDR3 coding DNA: TGTGCCAGCAGCAGAACCGGGACTCCGAACACCGGGGAGCTGTTTTTT.

This rearrangement joins TRBV2 to TRBJ2-2, with 8 bases lining up with TRBD2. CDR1 and CDR2 from the germline V gene are SNHLY and FYNNEI. The trim removed 10 bases at V and 5 bases at J, leaving 6 bases unmatched. The CDR3 runs 13 residues. The CDR3 nucleotides read TGTGCCACCCGGACGGGAGGGACCGGGGAGCTGTTTTTT. Protein product: CATRTGGTGELFF.

CDR3 loop: CASRDRLAKNIQYF. As DNA, the CDR3 is TGTGCCAGCCGGGACAGGCTAGCCAAAAACATTCAGTACTTC. The chain carries TRBV6-5 and TRBJ2-4; 8 nucleotides align to TRBD1. Germline-derived CDR1 and CDR2 are MNHEY and SVGAGI. Trimming removed 8 bases from V and 0 bases from J; junction bases left unmatched: 3. The CDR3 covers 14 residues.

This clone was picked up one time. This sequence joins TRBV7-9 and TRBJ2-1, with 10 nucleotides matching TRBD2. Trimming removed 5 bases from V and 0 bases from J; junction bases left unmatched: 1. Looked up from germline, CDR1 is SEHNR and CDR2 is FQNEAQ (reference sequence). There are 15 residues in the CDR3. The CDR3 DNA is TGTGCCAGCAGCCCTAGCGGGAGCTCCTACAATGAGCAGTTCTTC. This codes for CASSPSGSSYNEQFF. The full variable domain, completed using reference TRBV7-9 and TRBJ2-1, is DTGVSQNPRHKITKRGQNVTFRCDPISEHNRLYWYRQTLGQGPEFLTYFQNEAQLEKSRLLSDRFSAERPKGSFSTLEIQRTEQGDSAMYLCASSPSGSSYNEQFFGPGTRLTVL.

V usage is TRBV6-6 and J usage is TRBJ1-2, with a weak D call TRBD1 (5 bases). CDR1 and CDR2 from the germline V gene are MNHNY and SVGAGI (reference sequence). Between the trimmed V and J ends, which lost 2 bases and 5 bases, there was a span of 12 bases. This CDR3 has 14 residues. The CDR3 sequence: CASSYGGVGYGYTF. In DNA form, the CDR3 reads TGTGCCAGCAGTTACGGGGGGGTCGGGTATGGCTACACCTTC.

The chain has TRBV6-2 or TRBV6-3 and TRBJ2-2; tentatively, D is TRBD2 (5 bases). The germline V gene has CDR1 MNHEY and CDR2 SVGEGT. CDR3 length: 17 amino acids. V was shortened by 4 bases and J by 1 base, with 16 bases between the two germline ends. CDR3 nucleotides: TGTGCCAGCAGTTCGGCTCGGGCCGGGGTGAACACCGGGGAGCTGTTTTTT. Translating it yields CASSSARAGVNTGELFF.

This chain links TRBV5-1 with TRBJ2-7, with TRBD2 as a possible D gene (5 bases). The germline V and J ends were trimmed by 0 bases and 2 bases, with 9 bases remaining between them. This CDR3 spans 14 amino acids. Germline V gene lookup returns CDR1 SGHRS and CDR2 YFSETQ. The CDR3 nucleotides are TGCGCCAGCAGCTTGGTCTCGGAGGCCTACGAGCAGTACTTC. Translating it yields CASSLVSEAYEQYF.

The genes are TRBV2 and TRBJ1-1; D gene unclear. The V end was cut by 7 bases, the J end by 2 bases, with 5 bases between. The CDR3 has 11 residues. Germline-derived CDR1 and CDR2 are SNHLY and FYNNEI. The CDR3 DNA is TGTGCCAGCATTTTAAACACTGAAGCTTTCTTT. It is translated as CASILNTEAFF.

J is TRBJ2-1 and V is TRBV7-3; 10 nucleotides match TRBD1. This CDR3 is built from 15 residues. V trimming: 6 bases; J trimming: 6 bases; junction bases outside the gene matches: 8. CDR1 and CDR2 (germline): SGHTA, FQGTGA. CDR3 residues: CASRSGTGATNEQFF. For the CDR3, the DNA is TGTGCCAGCAGGTCCGGGACAGGGGCTACCAATGAGCAGTTCTTC. Together with reference TRBV7-3 and TRBJ2-1, the CDR3 gives the full variable domain: GAGVSQTPSNKVTEKGKYVELRCDPISGHTALYWYRQSLGQGPEFLIYFQGTGAADDSGLPNDRFFAVRPEGSVSTLKIQRTERGDSAVYLCASRSGTGATNEQFFGPGTRLTVL.

The V gene is TRBV21-1, the J gene TRBJ1-5. TRBV21-1 is reported as a pseudogene. CDR3 length: 17 amino acids. The CDR3, as DNA: TGTGCCAGCAGCAATCCGGGGGGTTCTCGGAGCAATCAGCCCCAGCATTTT. Protein sequence: CASSNPGGSRSNQPQHF.

V and J are TRBV5-1 and TRBJ1-4, with a weak D call TRBD1 (5 bases). CDR3 length equals 14 residues. The germline V gene encodes CDR1 SGHRS and CDR2 YFSETQ. V gave up 4 bases and J gave up 5 bases, with 12 bases separating them. The CDR3 sequence is CASSLRQGNEKLFF. The CDR3 DNA is TGCGCCAGCAGCCTGAGGCAGGGCAATGAAAAACTGTTTTTT.

The rearrangement links TRBV11-2 to TRBJ1-2; D is ambiguous. The CDR3 consists of 13 residues. CDR1 is SGHAT, CDR2 FQNNGV, per germline. The germline V and J ends were trimmed by 2 bases and 2 bases, with 6 bases remaining between them. As DNA, the CDR3 is TGTGCCAGCAGCTTACTCGGGAACTATGGCTACACCTTC. Its translation: CASSLLGNYGYTF. Complete variable domain (other parts from reference TRBV11-2 and TRBJ1-2): EAGVAQSPRYKIIEKRQSVAFWCNPISGHATLYWYQQILGQGPKLLIQFQNNGVVDDSQLPKDRFSAERLKGVDSTLKIQPAKLEDSAVYLCASSLLGNYGYTFGSGTRLTVV.

This clone was seen once. This rearrangement joins TRBV2 to TRBJ2-7; a possible D gene is TRBD2 (6 bases). Germline V gives CDR1 SNHLY, CDR2 FYNNEI. Trimming took 6 bases from V and 6 from J, leaving 12 bases between them. This CDR3 region has 12 residues. Here the CDR3 reads CASREGGAEQYF. As DNA, the CDR3 is TGTGCCAGCAGAGAGGGAGGAGCCGAGCAGTACTTC.

The V and J genes are TRBV21-1 and TRBJ1-1; TRBD1 was called by the table and not checked on the DNA. TRBV21-1 has pseudogene status. The CDR3 extends over 15 amino acids. CDR3 protein: CASSNRGEMNTEAFF. For the CDR3, the DNA is TGTGCCAGCAGCAACAGGGGGGAGATGAACACTGAAGCTTTCTTT.

The chain is built from TRBV5-4 and TRBJ2-2, with a tentative D call TRBD2 (5 bases). This CDR3 region has 15 residues. Germline CDR1 SGHNT, CDR2 YYREEE (reference sequence). Trimming stripped 3 bases from V and 1 base from J, with 10 bases between. CDR3 DNA: TGTGCCAGCAGCTCACCTCGGGGGAACACCGGGGAGCTGTTTTTT. Residues: CASSSPRGNTGELFF.

This clone came up once. CDR3: CASSFPMIWTGTNYGYTF. Written as DNA, the CDR3 is TGTGCCAGCAGTTTCCCGATGATCTGGACAGGGACTAACTATGGCTACACCTTC. The rearrangement uses TRBV28 and TRBJ1-2; 8 bases fit TRBD1. The V and J ends lost 3 bases and 0 bases, in that order; junction bases with no gene match: 12. CDR1 MDHEN and CDR2 SYDVKM come from the germline V gene. This CDR3 has 18 amino acids.

J is TRBJ2-2 and V is TRBV7-3; D may be TRBD2 (6 bases). V lost 3 bases, J lost 5 bases, and 16 bases lay in between. Germline V gene sequence: CDR1 SGHTA, CDR2 FQGTGA. This CDR3 is built from 16 residues. CDR3: CASSFGQARGTGELFF. In nucleotides, the CDR3 is TGTGCCAGCAGCTTTGGGCAGGCCCGGGGGACCGGGGAGCTGTTTTTT.

The rearrangement joins TRBV2 to TRBJ2-1; TRBD1 is a possible D gene (6 bases). V lost 7 bases and J lost 6, with 13 bases in between. The CDR3 spans 13 residues. Germline V gene data show CDR1 as SNHLY and CDR2 as FYNNEI. CDR3 in DNA: TGTGCCAGCAAGAGACAGGTAACCAATGAGCAGTTCTTC. Translated: CASKRQVTNEQFF.

As for this clone: Relative to the germline gene, one junction end is altered; a read error may explain this. The genes are TRBV5-8 and TRBJ1-4; TRBD1 aligns across 8 bases. Germline CDR1 and CDR2: SGHTS and YDEGEE. This CDR3 region has 11 residues. The CDR3 coding sequence is TGTGCCAGCAGCTTGGAGGACAGGGAGCTTTTT. Protein product: CASSLEDRELF.

This clone was counted once. The chain couples TRBV5-1 to TRBJ1-6, with D unclear. The CDR3 totals 14 residues. Trimming cost V 0 bases and J 8 bases, with 9 bases left between them. The germline V gene has CDR1 SGHRS and CDR2 YFSETQ. Written as DNA, the CDR3 is TGCGCCAGCAGCTTGGGCCGGTATGATTCACCCCTCCACTTT. Protein sequence: CASSLGRYDSPLHF.

The gene calls are TRBV21-1 and TRBJ2-7; the D call in the table, TRBD1, was not verified against the DNA. TRBV21-1 is tagged as a pseudogene. The CDR3 covers 13 residues. CDR3 amino acids: CASSKDQQAFWYF. The CDR3 nucleotides are TGTGCCAGCAGCAAAGACCAACAGGCCTTCTGGTACTTC.

This clone was counted once. The rearrangement joins TRBV5-1 to TRBJ2-7, with 7 positions matching TRBD1. The CDR3 is made up of 15 amino acids. The ends lost 5 bases at V and 6 bases at J; junction bases unmatched: 14. In germline, CDR1 is SGHRS, CDR2 YFSETQ. DNA of the CDR3: TGCGCCAGCAGTCTCTATGGGACAGATCTCACCGAGCAGTACTTC. Translated: CASSLYGTDLTEQYF.

DNA of the CDR3: TGCGCCAGCCGGAGGGACAGTCTCTCCTACGAGCAGTACTTC. Translation: CASRRDSLSYEQYF. J is TRBJ2-7 and V is TRBV4-3, with a weak D call TRBD1 (7 bases). The V gene's germline CDR1 is LGHNA and CDR2 YSLEER. The CDR3 has 14 residues. Deletions cut 8 bases from V and 0 bases from J, with 14 bases between.

The chain recombines TRBV7-3 with TRBJ2-5; 12 bases are a match to TRBD2. This CDR3 region has 15 residues. Germline V CDR1 and CDR2: SGHTA, FQGTGA. The J segment lost 4 bases and the V segment lost 3 bases, leaving 3 bases of the junction unmatched. The CDR3 DNA reads TGTGCCAGCAGCTTGACTAGCGGGGGTTCAGAGACCCAGTACTTC. Encoded protein: CASSLTSGGSETQYF.